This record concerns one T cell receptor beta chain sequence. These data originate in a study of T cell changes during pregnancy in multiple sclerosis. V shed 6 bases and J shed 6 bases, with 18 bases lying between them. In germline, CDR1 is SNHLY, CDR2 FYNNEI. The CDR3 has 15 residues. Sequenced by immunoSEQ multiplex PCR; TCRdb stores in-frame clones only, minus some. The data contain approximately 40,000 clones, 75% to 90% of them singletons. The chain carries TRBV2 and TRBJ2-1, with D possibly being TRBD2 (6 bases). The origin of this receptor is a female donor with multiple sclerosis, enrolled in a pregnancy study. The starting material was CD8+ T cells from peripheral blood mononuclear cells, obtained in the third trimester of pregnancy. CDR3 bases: TGTGCCAGCAGCCCGGACTTTGCGGGGTTCAATGAGCAGTTCTTC. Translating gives CASSPDFAGFNEQFF. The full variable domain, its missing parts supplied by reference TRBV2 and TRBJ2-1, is EPEVTQTPSHQVTQMGQEVILRCVPISNHLYFYWYRQILGQKVEFLVSFYNNEISEKSEIFDDQFSVERPDGSNFTLKIRSTKLEDSAMYFCASSPDFAGFNEQFFGPGTRLTVL.